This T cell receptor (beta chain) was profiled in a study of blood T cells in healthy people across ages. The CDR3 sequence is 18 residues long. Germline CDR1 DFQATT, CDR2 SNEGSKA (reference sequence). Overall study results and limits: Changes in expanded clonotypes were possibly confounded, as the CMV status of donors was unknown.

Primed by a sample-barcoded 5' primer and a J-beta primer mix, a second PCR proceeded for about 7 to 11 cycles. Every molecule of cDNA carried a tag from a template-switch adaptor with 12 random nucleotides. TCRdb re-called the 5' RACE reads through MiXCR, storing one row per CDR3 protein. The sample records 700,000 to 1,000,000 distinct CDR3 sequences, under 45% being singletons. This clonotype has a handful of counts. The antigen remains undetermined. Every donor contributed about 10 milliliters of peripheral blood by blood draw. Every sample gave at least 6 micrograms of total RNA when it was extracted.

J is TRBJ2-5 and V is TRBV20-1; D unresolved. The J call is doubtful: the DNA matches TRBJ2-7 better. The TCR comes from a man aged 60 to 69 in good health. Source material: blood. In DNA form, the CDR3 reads TGCAGTGCTAGAGTATCGGCTGCCGAACTCCCGACTGCATACGAGCAGTACTTC. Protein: CSARVSAAELPTAYEQYF.